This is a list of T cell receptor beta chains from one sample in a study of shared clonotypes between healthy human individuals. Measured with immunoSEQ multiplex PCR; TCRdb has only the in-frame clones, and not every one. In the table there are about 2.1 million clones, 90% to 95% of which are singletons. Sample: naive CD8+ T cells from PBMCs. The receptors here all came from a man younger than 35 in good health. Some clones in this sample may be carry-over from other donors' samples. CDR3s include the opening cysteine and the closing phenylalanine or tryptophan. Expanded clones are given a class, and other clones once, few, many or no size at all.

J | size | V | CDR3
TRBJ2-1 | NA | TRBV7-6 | CASSLAPMRQTEQFF
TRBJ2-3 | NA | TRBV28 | CASRRISGRPDTQYF
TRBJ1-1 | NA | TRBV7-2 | CASSFTENTEAFF
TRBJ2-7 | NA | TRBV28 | CASSPPRWGYYEQYF
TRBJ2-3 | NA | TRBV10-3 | CAIRGGTSTDTQYF
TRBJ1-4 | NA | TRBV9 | CASSVNYNEKLFF
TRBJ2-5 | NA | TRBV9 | CASSVGIKSGRSQETQYF
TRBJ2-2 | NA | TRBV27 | CASRTPERPGELFF
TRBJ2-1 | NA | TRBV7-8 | CASSLLGTSGRPYNEQFF
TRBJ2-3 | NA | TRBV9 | CASSVDVGRGTDTQYF
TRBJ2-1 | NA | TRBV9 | CASSVVPIGSYNEQFF
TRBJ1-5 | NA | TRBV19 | CASSRDSYNQPQHF
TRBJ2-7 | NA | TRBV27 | CASSLKLGDHEQYF
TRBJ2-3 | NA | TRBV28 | CASSLSAPSTDTQYF
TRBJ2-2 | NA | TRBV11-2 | CASSHRGTGVPTGELFF
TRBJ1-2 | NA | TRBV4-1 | CASSQEGGRANYGYTF
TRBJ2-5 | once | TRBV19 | CASSIRGTGQETQYF
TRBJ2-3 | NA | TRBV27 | CASSLSASTDTQYF
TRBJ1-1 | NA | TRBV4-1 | CASSQQQGGTEAFF
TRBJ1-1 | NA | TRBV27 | CASSLTRNTEAFF
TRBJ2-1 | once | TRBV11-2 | CASSARTSGRANEQFF
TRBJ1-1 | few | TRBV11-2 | CASSSLDKANTEAFF
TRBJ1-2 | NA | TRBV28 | CASSLKGNYGYTF
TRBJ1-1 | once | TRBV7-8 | CASSAKVVGGTEAFF
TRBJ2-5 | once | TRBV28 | CASSPDPTRRTQYF
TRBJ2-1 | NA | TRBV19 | CASSMDTYNEQFF
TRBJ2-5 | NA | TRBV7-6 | CASSPERETQYF
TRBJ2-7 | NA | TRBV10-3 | CAISEDTSGSTYEQYF
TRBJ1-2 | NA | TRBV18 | CASSPPGINYGYTF
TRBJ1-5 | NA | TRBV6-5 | CASSYLGQHNQPQHF
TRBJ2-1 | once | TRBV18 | CASSPPFLLAGGVNEQFF
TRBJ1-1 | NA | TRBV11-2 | CASSSRTKQPHRPFF
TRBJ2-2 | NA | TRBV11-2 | CASSPTGTDPGTGELFF
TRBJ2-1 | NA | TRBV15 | CATSREEGGLAGGPYYNEQFF
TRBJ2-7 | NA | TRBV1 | CTSSRDRGPYEQYF
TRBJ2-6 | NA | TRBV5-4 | CASSPGLDPSSGANVLTF
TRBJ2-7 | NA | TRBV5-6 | CASNLAPRAYEQYF
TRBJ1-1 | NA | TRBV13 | CASSSSPLGFNTEAFF
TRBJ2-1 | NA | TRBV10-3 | CAISESEYRGEQFF
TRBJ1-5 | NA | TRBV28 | CASSLYREHQPQHF
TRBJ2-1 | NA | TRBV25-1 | CASMAGRALEQFF
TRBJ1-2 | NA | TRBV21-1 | CASSSLQGANYGYTF
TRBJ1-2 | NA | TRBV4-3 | CASSQRQGAAHFYGYTF
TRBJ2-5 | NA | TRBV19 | CASSMTGQETQYF
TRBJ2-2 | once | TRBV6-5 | CASSSYERERIGELFF
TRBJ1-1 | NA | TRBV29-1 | CSVVGGVGTEAFF
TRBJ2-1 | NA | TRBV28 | CASSLPGDYANEQFF
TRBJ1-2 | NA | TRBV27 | CASTNTGGAYGYTF
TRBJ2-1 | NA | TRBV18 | CASSPRPGPSSYNEQFF
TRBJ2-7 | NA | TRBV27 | CASSFGGQKYEQYF
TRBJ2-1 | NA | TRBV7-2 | CASSLVLGGHNEQFF
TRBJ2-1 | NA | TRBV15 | CATSIFSSSNEQFF
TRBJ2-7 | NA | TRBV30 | CAWSGALQGPNYEQYF
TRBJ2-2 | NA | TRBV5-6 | CASSFTWDRGSTGELFF
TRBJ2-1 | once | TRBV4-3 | CASSQESGASYNEQFF